This TCR beta chain derives from a study of blood T cell repertoires in COVID-19. The table came from immunoSEQ multiplex PCR; TCRdb's copy has only in-frame clones and leaves some out. The sample shows some 250,000 clones, about 90% of them seen only once. The CDR3 has 14 residues. Germline V CDR1 and CDR2: SEHNR, FQNEAQ (reference sequence). V was trimmed by 1 base and J by 2 bases, leaving 8 bases between them. This chain links TRBV7-9 with TRBJ1-2; D not resolved. The sample consisted of peripheral blood. The clonotype was recovered from a woman in her twenties or thirties who had recovered from COVID-19. The chain's CDR3 is CASSLDTGNYGYTF. As DNA, the CDR3 is TGTGCCAGCAGCTTAGACACGGGAAACTATGGCTACACCTTC.